These T cell receptor beta chains were read from a single sample in a study of cytomegalovirus exposure and HLA in healthy donors. Assay used: immunoSEQ multiplex PCR; TCRdb lists only in-frame clones, some missing. This table holds 110,000 to 150,000 clones, approximately 73% found once. Sequencing was performed on PBMCs. These receptor sequences come from a human donor in good health. The CDR3 runs from the conserved cysteine through the conserved F or W. Fields, in order: V gene, J gene, CDR3 length, CDR3 protein.

v_gene: TRBV9; j_gene: TRBJ1-4; len: 14; CDR3aa: CASSVSGANEKLFF
v_gene: TRBV19; j_gene: TRBJ2-7; len: 15; CDR3aa: CASSPALAEDYEQYF
v_gene: TRBV7-2; j_gene: TRBJ1-2; len: 15; CDR3aa: CASSLGTGNTYGYTF
v_gene: TRBV4-2; j_gene: TRBJ2-4; len: 15; CDR3aa: CASSLRRGASDIQYF
v_gene: TRBV2; j_gene: TRBJ1-1; len: 13; CDR3aa: CASSQQGYTEAFF
v_gene: TRBV5-8; j_gene: TRBJ2-7; len: 15; CDR3aa: CASSRPGQNSYEQYF
v_gene: TRBV12-5; j_gene: TRBJ2-7; len: 13; CDR3aa: CASQVASSYEQYF
v_gene: TRBV7-9; j_gene: TRBJ1-2; len: 13; CDR3aa: CASSFGQVGGYTF
v_gene: TRBV5-4; j_gene: TRBJ2-1; len: 14; CDR3aa: CASSFKREGNEQFF
v_gene: TRBV15; j_gene: TRBJ2-5; len: 15; CDR3aa: CATSRLYGTSKTQYF